This entry is about one T cell receptor beta chain. This specimen comes from a study of shared clonotypes between healthy human individuals. Data came from immunoSEQ multiplex PCR; TCRdb stores just in-frame clones and leaves some out. Of around 580,000 clones detected, 95% to 98% appear once; the ten largest clones hold approximately 0.33%. CD45RO-negative, CCR7-selected cells formed the naive CD8 fraction, which excluded terminally differentiated effector memory CD45RA+ cells. With V trimmed by 1 base and J by 5 bases, 6 bases remained unmatched. Germline values: CDR1 MNHNY, CDR2 SVGAGI (reference sequence). This CDR3 comprises 15 residues.

The J gene is TRBJ2-3, the V gene TRBV6-6; 7 bases align to TRBD2. The specimen was naive CD8+ T cells sorted from blood. This receptor was taken from a man aged 25-45 years in good health. The CDR3 sequence: CASSYFREAGDTQYF. The CDR3 nucleotides read TGTGCCAGCAGTTACTTTCGGGAGGCTGGAGATACGCAGTATTTT.